This T cell receptor (beta chain) was observed in a study of shared clonotypes between healthy human individuals. With respect to this clone: Antigen specificity is unknown.

Repertoires were generated with immunoSEQ multiplex PCR, while TCRdb's copy carries only in-frame clones and drops some. Of some 2 million clones listed, roughly 95% were seen once; the top ten hold more than 0.9%. CD45RO-negative, CCR7-selected cells formed the naive CD8 fraction, which excluded terminally differentiated effector memory CD45RA+ cells. The study, taken as a whole, reports: Few donors restricted represented genetic and exposure-history diversity. Clonotypes shared by all four donors outscored non-shared clonotypes in generation probability.

The TCR originated in a man younger than 35 in good health. Sequencing input: naive CD8+ T cells sorted from blood.

CDR3 bases: TGTGCCAGCAGCCATAGTGGAAGCGGCTATGGCTACACCTTC. Its translation: CASSHSGSGYGYTF. The rearrangement links TRBV6-5 to TRBJ1-2; D unclear. This CDR3 has 14 residues. The germline V and J ends were trimmed by 6 bases and 4 bases, with 15 bases remaining between them. Germline V lookup: CDR1 MNHEY, CDR2 SVGAGI.